These T cell receptor beta chains were read from a single sample in a study of Graves' ophthalmopathy and Graves' hyperthyroidism. TCRdb reprocessed the multiplex PCR reads via MiXCR and lists one record per CDR3 protein. The table has 400,000 or so distinct CDR3 sequences, approximately 18% seen once. The specimen was peripheral blood. The receptors were sampled from an adult woman with stable Graves' hyperthyroidism. CDR3s include the opening cysteine and the closing phenylalanine or tryptophan. The D gene is left open where the match is weak. Size is omitted from some rows. Given values are once, few, many or a class for expanded clones.

D | length | size | J | V | CDR3 | DNA
. | 14 | many | TRBJ2-7 | TRBV27 | CATTLFSGSYEQYF | TGTGCCACCACTCTGTTTAGCGGCTCCTACGAGCAGTACTTC
. | 15 | many | TRBJ1-2 | TRBV19 | CASSPTDRGPYGYTF | TGTGCCAGTAGTCCCACGGACAGAGGACCTTATGGCTACACCTTC
. | 13 | many | TRBJ2-7 | TRBV6-5 | CASSYSWAYEQYF | TGTGCCAGCAGTTACTCGTGGGCCTACGAGCAGTACTTC
. | 15 | many | TRBJ2-7 | TRBV12-3/TRBV12-4 | CASSSGQIWGYEQYF | TGTGCCAGCAGTAGCGGACAGATCTGGGGGTACGAGCAGTACTTC
TRBD2 | 15 | few | TRBJ2-7 | TRBV5-1 | CASSFLGTNTYEQYF | TGCGCCAGCAGCTTTTTGGGGACTAATACCTACGAGCAGTACTTC
TRBD2 | 15 | many | TRBJ2-7 | TRBV15 | CATSRVRTSGVEQYF | TGTGCCACCAGCAGAGTTCGGACTAGCGGCGTAGAGCAGTACTTC
TRBD2 | 16 | . | TRBJ2-7 | TRBV5-1 | CASSYAGVGTGDEQYF | TGCGCCAGCAGCTATGCGGGAGTCGGGACCGGGGACGAGCAGTACTTC
. | 13 | . | TRBJ2-7 | TRBV20-1 | CTAWVVGEYEQYF | TGCACTGCGTGGGTAGTGGGAGAGTACGAGCAGTACTTC
TRBD1 | 13 | many | TRBJ1-5 | TRBV12-3/TRBV12-4 | CASSRDSGQPQHF | TGTGCCAGCAGTCGGGACAGTGGGCAGCCCCAGCATTTT
. | 15 | . | TRBJ2-5 | TRBV6-1 | CASSSQSLTEETQYF | TGTGCCAGCAGCTCTCAATCCTTGACGGAAGAGACCCAGTACTTC
TRBD2 | 19 | . | TRBJ2-2 | TRBV28 | CASSFRLAGSSIYTGELFF | TGTGCCAGCAGTTTCCGGCTAGCGGGGTCCTCAATATACACCGGGGAGCTGTTTTTT
TRBD2 | 14 | many | TRBJ2-7 | TRBV12-3/TRBV12-4 | CASSPGLASREQYF | TGTGCCAGCAGCCCGGGACTAGCGTCTCGCGAGCAGTACTTC
. | 12 | few | TRBJ1-2 | TRBV4-3 | CASSQDGRVATF | TGCGCCAGCAGCCAAGATGGACGGGTGGCCACCTTC
. | 14 | many | TRBJ2-7 | TRBV28 | CASSLGHGKYEQYF | TGTGCCAGCAGTTTGGGACACGGTAAATACGAGCAGTACTTC
TRBD1 | 13 | . | TRBJ1-2 | TRBV11-2 | CASSFIQGEGYTF | TGTGCCAGCAGCTTTATACAGGGGGAGGGCTACACCTTC
TRBD1 | 15 | many | TRBJ1-2 | TRBV5-6 | CASSSKDRERYGYTF | TGTGCCAGCAGCTCAAAGGACAGGGAGAGGTATGGCTACACCTTC
. | 13 | many | TRBJ1-1 | TRBV28 | CASSLNSGPEAFF | TGTGCCAGCAGTTTGAACTCAGGGCCTGAAGCTTTCTTT
. | 14 | many | TRBJ1-1 | TRBV20-1 | CSALEAGPNTEAFF | TGCAGTGCCCTGGAGGCAGGCCCTAACACTGAAGCTTTCTTT
. | 15 | many | TRBJ2-7 | TRBV11-2 | CASSLNPGSSYEQYF | TGTGCCAGCAGCTTAAATCCAGGGAGCTCCTACGAGCAGTACTTC
TRBD1 | 15 | many | TRBJ1-5 | TRBV6-1 | CASSGRDRRNQPQHF | TGTGCCAGCAGTGGTCGGGACAGACGCAATCAGCCCCAGCATTTT
. | 14 | many | TRBJ2-5 | TRBV12-3/TRBV12-4 | CASSLWRDRETQYF | TGTGCCAGCAGTTTGTGGCGGGATAGAGAGACCCAGTACTTC
TRBD1 | 16 | once | TRBJ1-3 | TRBV6-5 | CASSSPGTGSGNTIYF | TGTGCCAGCAGTTCCCCCGGGACAGGCTCTGGAAACACCATATATTTT
. | 16 | . | TRBJ1-3 | TRBV3-1 | CASSQAPGNSGNTIYF | TGTGCCAGCAGCCAAGCACCGGGAAACTCTGGAAACACCATATATTTT
. | 15 | many | TRBJ1-1 | TRBV29-1 | CSVEARGTGGPEAFF | TGCAGCGTTGAAGCTAGGGGGACCGGGGGGCCTGAAGCTTTCTTT
TRBD2 | 16 | few | TRBJ2-5 | TRBV5-1 | CASSFLSGRRGETQYF | TGCGCCAGCAGCTTTCTTAGCGGGAGAAGGGGAGAGACCCAGTACTTC
TRBD2 | 13 | many | TRBJ2-7 | TRBV6-1 | CASGGGRAYEQYF | TGTGCCAGCGGCGGCGGGAGGGCCTACGAGCAGTACTTC
. | 15 | many | TRBJ2-5 | TRBV28 | CASSTHRWRQETQYF | TGTGCCAGCAGTACTCACAGGTGGCGGCAAGAGACCCAGTACTTC
TRBD1 | 15 | . | TRBJ1-1 | TRBV6-2/TRBV6-3 | CASSEGQGQYTEAFF | TGTGCCAGCAGTGAGGGACAGGGTCAGTACACTGAAGCTTTCTTT
. | 14 | few | TRBJ1-1 | TRBV12-3/TRBV12-4 | CASSLRELNTEAFF | TGTGCCAGCAGTTTACGGGAACTGAACACTGAAGCTTTCTTT
. | 14 | few | TRBJ1-1 | TRBV3-1 | CASSHGRLNTEAFF | TGTGCCAGCAGCCACGGGCGACTGAACACTGAAGCTTTCTTT
. | 13 | many | TRBJ1-2 | TRBV12-3/TRBV12-4 | CASSSSTGYGYTF | TGTGCCAGCAGTTCATCGACAGGCTATGGCTACACCTTC
TRBD1 | 14 | many | TRBJ2-7 | TRBV9 | CASSVGTGGVEQYF | TGTGCCAGCAGCGTTGGGACAGGGGGCGTGGAGCAGTACTTC
TRBD2 | 15 | many | TRBJ2-2 | TRBV7-3 | CASSLAGSVPGELFF | TGTGCCAGCAGCCTAGCGGGATCCGTTCCCGGGGAGCTGTTTTTT
. | 15 | many | TRBJ1-5 | TRBV12-5 | CASGLGGWADQPQHF | TGTGCTAGTGGTTTGGGAGGGTGGGCAGATCAGCCCCAGCATTTT
. | 15 | many | TRBJ1-1 | TRBV20-1 | CSARDWIRQNTEAFF | TGCAGTGCTAGAGATTGGATAAGGCAGAACACTGAAGCTTTCTTT
. | 11 | . | TRBJ2-7 | TRBV7-3 | CASPHKYEQYF | TGTGCCAGCCCTCACAAGTACGAGCAGTACTTC
TRBD1 | 15 | many | TRBJ2-7 | TRBV24-1 | CATSDPRGREYEQYF | TGTGCCACCAGTGATCCCAGGGGGAGAGAGTACGAGCAGTACTTC
. | 16 | many | TRBJ2-7 | TRBV11-1 | CASNGGPGDRNYEQYF | TGTGCCAGCAACGGAGGACCAGGGGACCGAAACTACGAGCAGTACTTC
TRBD1 | 17 | many | TRBJ2-5 | TRBV20-1 | CSAKVVLGQGFTETQYF | TGCAGTGCAAAAGTGGTGCTCGGACAGGGGTTTACAGAGACCCAGTACTTC
. | 14 | once | TRBJ1-5 | TRBV6-1 | CASSELRGDQPQHF | TGTGCCAGCAGTGAACTCAGGGGCGATCAGCCCCAGCATTTT